One and the same sample provided the 14 T cell receptor beta chains below, sequenced in a study of blood T cell repertoires in COVID-19. Profiled with immunoSEQ multiplex PCR; TCRdb holds only in-frame clones, not every one. Of around 130,000 clones detected, 80% to 85% appear once; the ten largest clones hold over 7%. Sequenced sample: peripheral blood. Every receptor here comes from a human donor in a cohort sampled during active COVID-19.

The chain recombines TRBV10-3 with TRBJ2-1, with 11 bases fitting TRBD1. The germline V gene has CDR1 ENHRY and CDR2 SYGVKD. The CDR3 is 15 residues long. With V trimmed by 4 bases and J by 9 bases, 8 bases remained unmatched. The CDR3 sequence: CAISGGQGEYFEQFF. In DNA form, the CDR3 reads TGTGCCATCAGTGGGGGACAGGGGGAGTATTTTGAGCAGTTCTTC.

This clone was seen more than once but under ten times. The chain joins TRBV19 to TRBJ1-5, with 8 bases matching TRBD1. The length of the CDR3 is 15 residues. The V segment lost 8 bases and the J segment 1 base; nucleotides outside the gene matches: 7. Germline CDR1 and CDR2: LNHDA and SQIVND (reference sequence). CDR3 coding DNA: TGTGCCAGTGGCATTCGACAGGGGAGCAATCAGCCCCAGCATTTT. Residues: CASGIRQGSNQPQHF.

The CDR3 nucleotides are TGTGCCAGCAGCTTAACGGGGGGGGCAGGTGAGCAGTTCTTC. It translates to CASSLTGGAGEQFF. The genes are TRBV11-1 and TRBJ2-1, with TRBD2 matching over 8 bases. This CDR3 has 14 amino acids. J lost 9 bases, V lost 2 bases, and 6 bases had no gene match. Germline V gene sequence: CDR1 SGHAT, CDR2 FQDESV (reference sequence). Full variable domain (rest looked up from reference TRBV11-1 and TRBJ2-1): EAEVAQSPRYKITEKSQAVAFWCDPISGHATLYWYRQILGQGPELLVQFQDESVVDDSQLPKDRFSAERLKGVDSTLKIQPAELGDSAMYLCASSLTGGAGEQFFGPGTRLTVL.

This clone was seen once. The CDR3 reads CASSPGGYTIYF. The CDR3 bases are TGTGCCAGCAGCCCCGGGGGGTACACCATATATTTT. This rearrangement joins TRBV6-5 to TRBJ1-3; a possible D gene is TRBD1 (5 bases). CDR1 is MNHEY and CDR2 is SVGAGI in the germline V gene. CDR3 length: 12 residues. V gave up 6 bases and J gave up 8 bases, with 11 bases separating them.

The rearrangement joins TRBV29-1 to TRBJ2-6, with no clear D. CDR1 SQVTM and CDR2 ANQGSEA come from the germline V gene. V lost 4 bases, J lost 4 bases, and 8 bases lay in between. The CDR3 has 13 residues. The CDR3 protein is CSVASEGANVLTF. CDR3 bases: TGCAGCGTTGCGTCGGAGGGGGCCAACGTCCTGACTTTC.

The rearrangement uses TRBV13 and TRBJ1-3; 8 bases line up with TRBD1. The trim removed 4 bases at V and 0 bases at J, leaving 2 bases unmatched. Germline assignment: CDR1 PRHDT and CDR2 FYEKMQ (reference sequence). This CDR3 contains 15 residues. The CDR3 DNA sequence: TGTGCCAGCAGCTGGACAGGGTCCTCTGGAAACACCATATATTTT. It translates to CASSWTGSSGNTIYF.

J is TRBJ2-1 and V is TRBV2, with 8 bases identical to TRBD1. Germline V gives CDR1 SNHLY, CDR2 FYNNEI. The length of the CDR3 is 14 residues. V was clipped by 6 bases and J by 5 bases; unmatched bases: 6. CDR3: CASSRDRLNNEQFF. DNA of the CDR3: TGTGCCAGCAGCCGGGACAGGCTGAACAATGAGCAGTTCTTC. Supplemented by reference TRBV2 and TRBJ2-1, the full variable domain reads EPEVTQTPSHQVTQMGQEVILRCVPISNHLYFYWYRQILGQKVEFLVSFYNNEISEKSEIFDDQFSVERPDGSNFTLKIRSTKLEDSAMYFCASSRDRLNNEQFFGPGTRLTVL.

This chain joins TRBV5-1 and TRBJ2-7; TRBD1 matches 8 bases. CDR3 size: 15 residues. Unmatched junction bases numbered 10, after V lost 4 bases and J lost 4 bases. Germline lookup yields CDR1 SGHRS and CDR2 YFSETQ. CDR3 DNA sequence: TGCGCCAGCAGCGCAGCCGGGACAGGTATATACGAGCAGTACTTC. Amino acid sequence: CASSAAGTGIYEQYF.

The chain carries TRBV14 and TRBJ1-6; 9 bases map to TRBD1. CDR1 and CDR2 (germline): SGHDN, FVKESK. CDR3 size: 16 residues. The J segment lost 8 bases and the V segment lost 5 bases, leaving 10 bases of the junction unmatched. CDR3 in amino acids: CASSYLRDRVHSPLHF. The CDR3 DNA follows: TGTGCCAGCAGCTACCTCCGGGACAGGGTTCATTCACCCCTCCACTTT.

The chain uses TRBV7-2 and TRBJ1-1; tentative D call: TRBD1 (5 bases). The germline V gene encodes CDR1 SGHTA and CDR2 FQGNSA. The CDR3 covers 15 residues. Trimming pared 2 bases from V and 2 bases from J, leaving 12 bases between. CDR3 region: CASSLIRQGNTEAFF. In DNA form, the CDR3 reads TGTGCCAGCAGCTTAATTCGGCAGGGCAACACTGAAGCTTTCTTT.

As regards this clone: Other DNA sequences in the sample encode the same CDR3. The chain has TRBV18 and TRBJ1-1, with D possibly being TRBD1 (5 bases). The germline CDR1 and CDR2 sequences are KGHSH and LQKENI. Trimming left V 0 bases short and J 1 base short, with 6 bases between. The CDR3 covers 14 residues. CDR3: CASSPPGGNTEAFF. The CDR3 bases are TGTGCCAGCTCACCACCCGGGGGGAACACTGAAGCTTTCTTT.

The chain recombines TRBV29-1 with TRBJ1-2; D possibly corresponds to TRBD1 (5 bases). The CDR3 is 13 amino acids. CDR1 is SQVTM, CDR2 ANQGSEA, per germline. V was shortened by 1 base and J by 8 bases, with 14 bases between the two germline ends. CDR3 sequence: CSVEALGQRGYTF. The DNA for the CDR3 is TGCAGCGTTGAAGCCCTAGGACAAAGGGGCTACACCTTC.

This chain links TRBV2 with TRBJ2-7; D is uncertain. Per germline, CDR1 SNHLY and CDR2 FYNNEI. V shed 4 bases and J shed 3 bases, with 7 bases lying between them. CDR3 length: 12 amino acids. The CDR3 is CASSGSGYEQYF. The CDR3, as DNA: TGTGCCAGCAGTGGGTCCGGCTACGAGCAGTACTTC.

The chain is built from TRBV3-1 (or the pseudogene TRBV3-2) and TRBJ1-2; a possible D gene is TRBD1 (5 bases). The CDR3 runs to 14 residues. Germline CDR1 LGHDT, CDR2 YNNKEL (reference sequence). With 2 bases removed from V and 2 bases from J, the gap between germline ends came to 9 bases. The CDR3 nucleotides read TGTGCCAGCAGCCAAAGACGACAGAACTATGGCTACACCTTC. It yields the protein CASSQRRQNYGYTF.